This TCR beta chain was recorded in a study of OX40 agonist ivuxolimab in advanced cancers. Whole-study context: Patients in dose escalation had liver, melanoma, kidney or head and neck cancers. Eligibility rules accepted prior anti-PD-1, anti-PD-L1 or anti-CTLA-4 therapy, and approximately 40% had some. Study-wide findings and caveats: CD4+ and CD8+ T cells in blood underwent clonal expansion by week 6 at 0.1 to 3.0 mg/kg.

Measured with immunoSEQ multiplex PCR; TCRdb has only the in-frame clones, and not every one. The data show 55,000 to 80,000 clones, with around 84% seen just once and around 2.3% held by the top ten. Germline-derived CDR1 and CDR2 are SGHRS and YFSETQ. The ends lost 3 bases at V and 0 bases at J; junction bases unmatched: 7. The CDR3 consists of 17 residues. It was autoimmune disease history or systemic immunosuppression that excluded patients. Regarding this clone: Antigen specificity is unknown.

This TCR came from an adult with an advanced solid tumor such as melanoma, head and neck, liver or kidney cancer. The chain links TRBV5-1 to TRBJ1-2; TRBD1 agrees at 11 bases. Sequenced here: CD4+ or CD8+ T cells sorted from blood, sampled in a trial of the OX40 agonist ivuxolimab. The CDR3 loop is CASSYRDRGFSNYGYTF. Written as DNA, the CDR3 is TGCGCCAGCAGCTACCGGGACAGGGGGTTCTCTAACTATGGCTACACCTTC.